Shown below are 32 T cell receptor beta chains from a single sample sequenced in a study of blood T cell repertoires in COVID-19. Clones were sequenced by immunoSEQ multiplex PCR, and TCRdb holds only the in-frame ones, with some missing. The sample carries over 75,000 clones, 80% recorded once. The source material was peripheral blood. These receptors came from a human donor in a cohort sampled during active COVID-19.

This chain uses TRBV2 with TRBJ1-5; no definite D call. In germline, CDR1 is SNHLY, CDR2 FYNNEI. The germline V and J ends were trimmed by 1 base and 0 bases, with 7 bases remaining between them. This CDR3 has 15 residues. The CDR3 coding sequence is TGTGCCAGCAGTGAAGGGCAGTCTAGCAATCAGCCCCAGCATTTT. Translated, it gives CASSEGQSSNQPQHF.

The gene calls are TRBV2 and TRBJ2-7; D not resolved. The CDR3 length is 13 residues. V gave up 4 bases and J gave up 0 bases, with 7 bases separating them. CDR1 SNHLY and CDR2 FYNNEI come from the germline V gene. CDR3 in amino acids: CASSGRTSYEQYF. The CDR3 region has the DNA TGTGCCAGCAGTGGCAGAACCTCCTACGAGCAGTACTTC.

The chain couples TRBV5-4 to TRBJ2-6; D is possibly TRBD1 (6 bases). Germline V gene sequence: CDR1 SGHNT, CDR2 YYREEE (reference sequence). The CDR3 is made up of 16 amino acids. V gave up 4 bases and J gave up 1 base, with 12 bases separating them. The CDR3 DNA reads TGTGCCAGCAGCACTGATGGACAGTCTGGGGCCAACGTCCTGACTTTC. Protein product: CASSTDGQSGANVLTF.

This chain joins TRBV28 and TRBJ2-2; a weak D match, TRBD1 (6 bases). The V end lost 6 bases, the J end lost 1 base, and 12 bases lay between the germline ends. Germline V gene sequence: CDR1 MDHEN, CDR2 SYDVKM. The CDR3 covers 15 residues. CDR3 nucleotide sequence: TGTGCCAGCAGCCCCGGGACACTGAACACCGGGGAGCTGTTTTTT. Translated, it gives CASSPGTLNTGELFF.

The chain is built from TRBV11-2 and TRBJ2-2; possibly TRBD2 for D (5 bases). This CDR3 region has 14 residues. Germline CDR1 and CDR2: SGHAT and FQNNGV. The germline V and J ends were trimmed by 3 bases and 7 bases, with 12 bases remaining between them. The CDR3 is CASSFSLAGGELFF. The CDR3 DNA follows: TGTGCCAGCAGCTTTAGCCTAGCCGGCGGGGAGCTGTTTTTT.

This clone was seen more than once but under ten times. The chain has TRBV6-5 and TRBJ1-1; no definite D call. V was pared by 10 bases and J by 0 bases, with 12 bases between. Germline CDR1 and CDR2: MNHEY and SVGAGI. The CDR3 contains 13 residues. DNA for the CDR3: TGTGCCACCACGTCACAGTTGAACACTGAAGCTTTCTTT. It is translated as CATTSQLNTEAFF.

The V call is TRBV24-1, the J call TRBJ2-7; 8 positions agree with TRBD2. The CDR3 runs 15 residues. CDR1 and CDR2 from the germline V gene are KGHDR and SFDVKD. The J segment lost 3 bases and the V segment lost 3 bases, leaving 6 bases of the junction unmatched. CDR3 in amino acids: CATSDEEAGVYEQYF. The CDR3 nucleotides are TGTGCCACCAGTGATGAAGAAGCGGGAGTCTACGAGCAGTACTTC.

CDR3 in amino acids: CALATGAYYGYTF. CDR3 bases: TGTGCCTTAGCGACAGGAGCCTACTATGGCTACACCTTC. The rearrangement uses TRBV30 and TRBJ1-2; a weak D match, TRBD1 (6 bases). V was pared by 7 bases and J by 3 bases, with 15 bases between. The germline CDR1 and CDR2 sequences are GTSNPN and SVGIG (reference sequence). The CDR3 covers 13 residues.

As for this clone: The junction differs from germline at one of its ends, possibly a read error. The CDR3 nucleotides read TGTGCCAGCAGCTTAGTCCAGGGATACAGCCTACGATTC. The encoded protein is CASSLVQGYSLRF. The gene calls are TRBV7-9 and TRBJ1-2; weak D call: TRBD1 (5 bases). Germline V gene sequence: CDR1 SEHNR, CDR2 FQNEAQ (reference sequence). The length of the CDR3 is 13 residues.

This clone was found a few times. The chain combines TRBV10-3 with TRBJ2-1, with D perhaps matching TRBD2 (6 bases). V was trimmed by 2 bases and J by 6 bases, leaving 11 bases between them. The CDR3 covers 14 residues. Germline V CDR1 and CDR2: ENHRY, SYGVKD. DNA for the CDR3: TGTGCCATCAGTGAGGCGGGACGGTTCAATGAGCAGTTCTTC. Protein: CAISEAGRFNEQFF.

The chain has TRBV10-3 and TRBJ1-4; D gene uncertain. Trimming took 5 bases from V and 0 from J, leaving 4 bases between them. The CDR3 runs to 13 residues. In germline, CDR1 is ENHRY, CDR2 SYGVKD. The CDR3 DNA reads TGTGCCATCAGTCATGCAACTAATGAAAAACTGTTTTTT. This codes for CAISHATNEKLFF.

The V call is TRBV27, the J call TRBJ1-5; no clear D gene. The V end was cut by 5 bases, the J end by 5 bases, with 19 bases between. The CDR3 extends over 16 amino acids. CDR1 and CDR2 from the germline V gene are MNHEY and SMNVEV (reference sequence). The CDR3 protein is CASSDYGDRNYQPQHF. The CDR3 DNA follows: TGTGCCAGCAGTGATTACGGAGATAGAAACTATCAGCCCCAGCATTTT.

The genes are TRBV6-5 and TRBJ2-5, with D maybe TRBD1 (6 bases). V shed 5 bases and J shed 4 bases, with 14 bases lying between them. Germline V gene lookup returns CDR1 MNHEY and CDR2 SVGAGI. This CDR3 is built from 14 residues. The CDR3 sequence: CASSTGTQLETQYF. The CDR3 DNA reads as TGTGCCAGCAGTACCGGGACACAACTAGAGACCCAGTACTTC.

This clone was picked up one time. The rearrangement joins TRBV30 to TRBJ1-1; TRBD1 aligns across 7 bases. This CDR3 contains 13 residues. V lost 4 bases and J lost 0; bases outside the gene matches: 2. CDR1 is GTSNPN and CDR2 is SVGIG in the germline V gene (reference sequence). The CDR3 region has the DNA TGTGCCTGGACTACAGGGGTGAACACTGAAGCTTTCTTT. Residues: CAWTTGVNTEAFF. Supplemented by reference TRBV30 and TRBJ1-1, the full variable domain reads SQTIHQWPATLVQPVGSPLSLECTVEGTSNPNLYWYRQAAGRGLQLLFYSVGIGQISSEVPQNLSASRPQDRQFILSSKKLLLSDSGFYLCAWTTGVNTEAFFGQGTRLTVV.

The genes are TRBV12-3 or TRBV12-4 and TRBJ1-1; the D is unclear. Between the trimmed V and J ends, which lost 3 bases and 6 bases, there was a span of 11 bases. The CDR3 is made up of 13 amino acids. CDR3 loop: CASSLERWAEAFF. The CDR3 DNA sequence: TGTGCCAGCAGTTTGGAGAGGTGGGCTGAAGCTTTCTTT.

The rearrangement links TRBV7-9 to TRBJ2-1; 8 nucleotides align to TRBD1. The CDR3 is 15 residues long. Trimming cost V 5 bases and J 4 bases; bases outside gene matches: 7. CDR1 and CDR2 (germline): SEHNR, FQNEAQ (reference sequence). For the CDR3, the DNA is TGTGCCAGCAGCCGGCGGACAGGGAGTTACAATGAGCAGTTCTTC. It specifies CASSRRTGSYNEQFF.

CDR3 coding DNA: TGCGCCAGCAGGGAACCGGGACTAGCTTTCAATGAGCAGTTCTTC. It codes for CASREPGLAFNEQFF. The gene calls are TRBV5-1 and TRBJ2-1; 9 bases fit TRBD2. J gave up 6 bases and V 5 bases, and 9 bases lay outside the gene matches. The CDR3 is 15 residues long. Germline lookup yields CDR1 SGHRS and CDR2 YFSETQ.

The chain employs TRBV5-8 and TRBJ2-1; possibly TRBD2 for D (6 bases). This CDR3 spans 16 amino acids. CDR1 and CDR2 (germline): SGHTS, YDEGEE. Trimming cost V 6 bases and J 0 bases, with 16 bases left between them. CDR3 DNA sequence: TGTGCCAGCACCCCTCCCCAGCGGGCCTCCTACAATGAGCAGTTCTTC. Amino acids: CASTPPQRASYNEQFF.

This clone has more than one count but fewer than ten. This chain links TRBV14 with TRBJ1-1; D not resolved. Germline-derived CDR1 and CDR2 are SGHDN and FVKESK. This CDR3 comprises 14 residues. Trimming removed 0 bases from V and 0 bases from J, with 5 bases in between. The CDR3 loop is CASSQETVNTEAFF. The CDR3 region has the DNA TGTGCCAGCAGCCAAGAAACAGTGAACACTGAAGCTTTCTTT.

The gene calls are TRBV28 and TRBJ1-2; the match to TRBD1 covers 10 bases. The CDR3 totals 16 residues. The trim removed 9 bases at V and 5 bases at J, leaving 15 bases unmatched. Looked up from germline, CDR1 is MDHEN and CDR2 is SYDVKM. The CDR3 region is CASNGGTGAKRYGYTF. CDR3 sequence (DNA): TGTGCCAGTAATGGCGGGACAGGGGCCAAAAGATATGGCTACACCTTC.

This chain links TRBV12-5 with TRBJ1-2, with 8 bases that match TRBD1. The CDR3 extends over 15 amino acids. The germline gives CDR1 LGHNT, CDR2 FRNRAP. The V gene end was trimmed by 4 bases and the J gene end by 4 bases; junction bases not matched to a gene: 8. The CDR3 spells CASGSDRGWSYGYTF. The CDR3 DNA reads as TGTGCTAGTGGTTCTGACAGGGGCTGGAGCTATGGCTACACCTTC. Supplemented by reference TRBV12-5 and TRBJ1-2, the full variable domain reads DARVTQTPRHKVTEMGQEVTMRCQPILGHNTVFWYRQTMMQGLELLAYFRNRAPLDDSGMPKDRFSAEMPDATLATLKIQPSEPRDSAVYFCASGSDRGWSYGYTFGSGTRLTVV.

This clone has a single count. The chain recombines TRBV9 with TRBJ2-1; tentatively, D is TRBD2 (5 bases). Per germline, CDR1 SGDLS and CDR2 YYNGEE. The CDR3 is 16 residues long. Trimming pared 3 bases from V and 4 bases from J, leaving 17 bases between. In DNA, the CDR3 is TGTGCCAGCAGCGCCCGCCGGGATTCCGGATACAATGAGCAGTTCTTC. This encodes CASSARRDSGYNEQFF.

The chain is built from TRBV18 and TRBJ1-2, with D unresolved. Deletions cut 1 base from V and 5 bases from J, with 8 bases between. Germline CDR1 and CDR2: KGHSH and LQKENI. This CDR3 is 13 amino acids long. The CDR3 bases are TGTGCCAGCTCACCACTGGAGGTATATGGCTACACCTTC. Encoded protein: CASSPLEVYGYTF.

In the case of this clone: An end of the junction does not agree with germline; a read error may underlie this. This sequence joins TRBV27 and TRBJ2-7, with D perhaps TRBD2 (5 bases). Germline CDR1 MNHEY, CDR2 SMNVEV (reference sequence). CDR3 length equals 15 residues. The CDR3: CASSVSGIYSYEQYF. The DNA of the CDR3 is TGTGCCAGCAGTGTATCCGGGATATACTCCTACGAGCAGTACTTC.

The V and J genes are TRBV5-1 and TRBJ1-6, with a tentative D call TRBD1 (5 bases). V was cut by 3 bases and J by 7 bases, with 8 bases left in between. The CDR3 is made up of 13 amino acids. Germline CDR1 SGHRS, CDR2 YFSETQ. The CDR3 DNA is TGCGCCAGCAGCTCGGAGGGGAATTCACCCCTCCACTTT. This gives the protein CASSSEGNSPLHF.

This clone occurred a few times. The chain couples TRBV5-1 to TRBJ2-1, with D possibly being TRBD2 (5 bases). V dropped 1 base and J dropped 7 bases, with 15 bases sitting between them. Germline assignment: CDR1 SGHRS and CDR2 YFSETQ. The CDR3 totals 15 residues. CDR3 in DNA: TGCGCCAGCAGCTTGACCGGGGATCCCGAGAATGAGCAGTTCTTC. Translating it yields CASSLTGDPENEQFF.

The sample holds one count of this clone. V usage is TRBV6-4 and J usage is TRBJ2-6; 7 nucleotides align to TRBD1. Germline trimming cut 6 bases from V and 3 bases from J; bases unmatched to any gene: 2. Germline CDR1 is MRHNA and CDR2 is SNTAGT. The CDR3 covers 14 residues. CDR3 sequence (DNA): TGTGCCAGCAGACAGGGGAATGGGGCCAACGTCCTGACTTTC. It is translated as CASRQGNGANVLTF.

This chain uses TRBV6-5 with TRBJ2-4; 7 nucleotides line up with TRBD1. Germline CDR1 reads MNHEY; CDR2 reads SVGAGI. This CDR3 spans 15 amino acids. V lost 4 bases and J lost 7; bases outside the gene matches: 10. The CDR3 sequence is CASSSDRLRGNIQYF. The DNA of the CDR3 is TGTGCCAGCAGTTCGGATCGACTCAGGGGGAACATTCAGTACTTC.

The chain has TRBV9 and TRBJ2-3; TRBD2 might be the D (5 bases). Trimming removed 4 bases at V and 6 bases at J, with 18 bases between. Germline CDR1 and CDR2: SGDLS and YYNGEE. This CDR3 has 15 amino acids. The chain's CDR3 is CASSTTTLTADTQYF. DNA for the CDR3: TGTGCCAGCAGCACGACTACCCTGACGGCTGATACGCAGTATTTT.

The chain combines TRBV12-3 or TRBV12-4 with TRBJ1-5; D is undetermined. Trimming stripped 1 base from V and 12 bases from J, with 10 bases between. This CDR3 spans 12 amino acids. In DNA form, the CDR3 reads TGTGCCAGCAGTTTAGACCGACTCGGCCAGCATTTT. It specifies CASSLDRLGQHF.

This clone was observed a single time. V gene TRBV4-1 combines with J gene TRBJ2-3; D is possibly TRBD2 (6 bases). Trimming took off 1 base at V and 6 bases at J, with 17 bases between the two ends. Looked up from germline, CDR1 is MGHRA and CDR2 is YSYEKL. The CDR3 extends over 16 amino acids. CDR3 region: CASSQGRTAGHDTQYF. CDR3 bases: TGCGCCAGCAGCCAAGGCCGAACAGCGGGCCACGATACGCAGTATTTT.

A remark on this clone: The sample has other DNA sequences that encode this CDR3 too. The CDR3 loop reads CASSLTGANSPLHF. In nucleotides, the CDR3 is TGCGCCAGCAGCTTGACAGGGGCTAATTCACCCCTCCACTTT. The rearrangement links TRBV5-1 to TRBJ1-6; TRBD1 agrees at 7 bases. Germline-derived CDR1 and CDR2 are SGHRS and YFSETQ. V shed 1 base, J shed 6 bases, and the junction held 1 base outside the gene matches. CDR3 length: 14 residues.